Presented here are 26 T cell receptor beta chains from one specimen sequenced in a study of blood T cell repertoires in COVID-19. The repertoire was sequenced with immunoSEQ multiplex PCR; TCRdb's copy has only in-frame clones and lacks some. The sample lists around 150,000 clones, around 82% occurring once. Sample: peripheral blood. The receptors come from a woman aged 35 to 49 with COVID-19, enrolled during active disease.

The V call is TRBV28, the J call TRBJ2-1; D remains unclear. The CDR3 runs to 15 residues. From germline, CDR1 is MDHEN and CDR2 SYDVKM. Trimming pared 6 bases from V and 8 bases from J, leaving 20 bases between. The DNA for the CDR3 is TGTGCCAGCAGCGACCGACTTGCAAAATCGGATGAGCAGTTCTTC. This gives the protein CASSDRLAKSDEQFF.

This sequence joins TRBV20-1 and TRBJ2-4; 8 bases match TRBD2. Germline assignment: CDR1 DFQATT and CDR2 SNEGSKA (reference sequence). Unmatched junction bases numbered 16, after V lost 3 bases and J lost 6 bases. The length of the CDR3 is 17 residues. The CDR3: CSASGPLRGVRGNIQYF. DNA for the CDR3: TGCAGTGCTAGTGGGCCTTTGCGGGGGGTCCGTGGAAACATTCAGTACTTC.

J is TRBJ2-4 and V is TRBV11-2; D is perhaps TRBD2 (5 bases). Germline V gene data show CDR1 as SGHAT and CDR2 as FQNNGV. V was pared by 5 bases and J by 5 bases, with 10 bases between. CDR3 size: 13 residues. For the CDR3, the DNA is TGTGCCAGCAGCACCGGACTTGAAAACATTCAGTACTTC. This gives the protein CASSTGLENIQYF.

The gene calls are TRBV29-1 and TRBJ2-3; 7 nucleotides agree with TRBD2. The CDR3 totals 13 residues. Germline-derived CDR1 and CDR2 are SQVTM and ANQGSEA. J gave up 3 bases and V 7 bases, and 7 bases lay outside the gene matches. In DNA form, the CDR3 reads TGCAGCGGGGCTAGCGGTGTGACAGATACGCAGTATTTT. This translates into CSGASGVTDTQYF.

This clone appeared a few times. The gene calls are TRBV6-5 and TRBJ1-1; tentative D call: TRBD1 (5 bases). V was pared by 5 bases and J by 3 bases, with 16 bases between. Germline-derived CDR1 and CDR2 are MNHEY and SVGAGI. The CDR3 is 15 residues long. CDR3 sequence reads: CASSRPGLTYTEAFF. In DNA form, the CDR3 reads TGTGCCAGCAGTAGACCGGGACTTACGTACACTGAAGCTTTCTTT.

The chain uses TRBV7-6 and TRBJ2-1; no definite D call. Germline assignment: CDR1 SGHVS and CDR2 FNYEAQ. This CDR3 contains 17 residues. Trimming removed 1 base at V and 4 bases at J, with 17 bases between. CDR3 residues: CASSLDSGLVGYNEQFF. The CDR3 DNA reads as TGTGCCAGCAGCTTAGACTCGGGTTTAGTAGGTTACAATGAGCAGTTCTTC. Full variable domain (remainder filled in from reference TRBV7-6 and TRBJ2-1): GAGVSQSPRYKVTKRGQDVALRCDPISGHVSLYWYRQALGQGPEFLTYFNYEAQQDKSGLPNDRFSAERPEGSISTLTIQRTEQRDSAMYRCASSLDSGLVGYNEQFFGPGTRLTVL.

This chain uses TRBV2 with TRBJ2-5; 10 bases agree with TRBD2. There are 16 residues in the CDR3. Germline V gene sequence: CDR1 SNHLY, CDR2 FYNNEI. The V segment lost 1 base and the J segment 5 bases; nucleotides outside the gene matches: 7. The CDR3 region is CASSEGTSGLGETQYF. CDR3 in DNA: TGTGCCAGCAGTGAAGGGACTAGCGGCCTGGGGGAGACCCAGTACTTC.

The gene calls are TRBV30 and TRBJ1-2, with TRBD1 as a possible D gene (5 bases). The CDR3 consists of 11 residues. Germline CDR1 reads GTSNPN; CDR2 reads SVGIG (reference sequence). V was cut by 4 bases and J by 5 bases, with 8 bases left in between. The DNA for the CDR3 is TGTGCCTGGAATAGACAGTATGGCTACACCTTC. Protein sequence: CAWNRQYGYTF.

The CDR3 coding sequence is TGTGCCAGCAGCCTAGCTCCGAACACTGAAGCTTTCTTT. This encodes CASSLAPNTEAFF. The chain combines TRBV2 with TRBJ1-1; D not resolved. The CDR3 length is 13 residues. Trimming left V 6 bases short and J 1 base short, with 9 bases between. The germline V gene encodes CDR1 SNHLY and CDR2 FYNNEI.

This chain connects TRBV2 to TRBJ2-3, with D perhaps TRBD1 (5 bases). Germline V gene lookup returns CDR1 SNHLY and CDR2 FYNNEI. The CDR3 is 14 residues long. V was trimmed by 5 bases and J by 4 bases, leaving 13 bases between them. CDR3 DNA: TGTGCCAGCAGTTGGGCAGGGTGGGCAGATACGCAGTATTTT. Translated: CASSWAGWADTQYF.

The V call is TRBV29-1, the J call TRBJ2-5; 9 bases fit TRBD2. V was pared by 6 bases and J by 1 base, with 0 bases of the junction left unmatched. The CDR3 spans 12 residues. Germline loops: CDR1 SQVTM, CDR2 ANQGSEA. The CDR3 spells CSVGLAQETQYF. The DNA of the CDR3 is TGCAGCGTGGGACTAGCCCAAGAGACCCAGTACTTC.

In its sample, this clone was seen a few times. The J gene is TRBJ1-5, the V gene TRBV28; D remains ambiguous. Per the germline V gene, CDR1 is MDHEN and CDR2 is SYDVKM. CDR3 length: 14 residues. The germline V and J ends were trimmed by 3 bases and 0 bases, with 6 bases remaining between them. CDR3 sequence reads: CASSFTDSNQPQHF. The CDR3, as DNA: TGTGCCAGCAGTTTCACAGATAGCAATCAGCCCCAGCATTTT.

The chain joins TRBV6-5 to TRBJ1-4, with a possible D match to TRBD1 (5 bases). In germline, CDR1 is MNHEY, CDR2 SVGAGI. The V gene lost 9 bases and the J gene lost 4 bases, with 15 bases spanning the gap. The CDR3 has 14 amino acids. In DNA, the CDR3 is TGTGCCAGTAGTCGACAGCTCGGTAATGAAAAACTGTTTTTT. As protein: CASSRQLGNEKLFF.

The V call is TRBV5-6, the J call TRBJ1-1; tentatively, D is TRBD1 (5 bases). The CDR3 runs 14 residues. With 0 bases removed from V and 3 bases from J, the gap between germline ends came to 9 bases. Germline V gives CDR1 SGHDT, CDR2 YYEEEE. CDR3 region: CASSLAGRDTEAFF. In nucleotides, the CDR3 is TGTGCCAGCAGCTTGGCCGGCAGGGACACTGAAGCTTTCTTT. Variable domain in full (rest from reference TRBV5-6 and TRBJ1-1): DAGVTQSPTHLIKTRGQQVTLRCSPKSGHDTVSWYQQALGQGPQFIFQYYEEEERQRGNFPDRFSGHQFPNYSSELNVNALLLGDSALYLCASSLAGRDTEAFFGQGTRLTVV.

The chain combines TRBV3-1 (or the pseudogene TRBV3-2) with TRBJ1-6; TRBD1 matches at 7 bases. J gave up 6 bases and V 4 bases, and 3 bases lay outside the gene matches. Germline V lookup: CDR1 LGHDT, CDR2 YNNKEL (reference sequence). This CDR3 is 14 amino acids long. This CDR3 is CASSLRQGNSPLHF. The CDR3 DNA reads as TGTGCCAGCAGCCTCCGACAGGGTAATTCACCCCTCCACTTT.

V gene TRBV28 combines with J gene TRBJ2-6; D not resolved. V was pared by 8 bases and J by 0 bases, with 8 bases between. Per germline, CDR1 MDHEN and CDR2 SYDVKM. The CDR3 is 14 amino acids. This CDR3 reads CASYRSSGANVLTF. DNA of the CDR3: TGTGCCAGCTACCGTAGCTCTGGGGCCAACGTCCTGACTTTC.

The J gene is TRBJ1-6, the V gene TRBV7-2; 7 bases agree with TRBD1. This CDR3 region has 13 residues. Trimming at V came to 1 base and at J to 16 bases, leaving 7 bases not matched to a gene. Germline values: CDR1 SGHTA, CDR2 FQGNSA. The CDR3 spells CASSLVAGGFLHF. The CDR3 DNA sequence: TGTGCCAGCAGCTTAGTTGCAGGGGGGTTTCTCCACTTT.

The chain combines TRBV9 with TRBJ2-5, with 8 bases matching TRBD1. CDR3 length: 16 residues. CDR1 is SGDLS, CDR2 YYNGEE, per germline. Germline trimming cut 0 bases from V and 0 bases from J; bases unmatched to any gene: 4. The chain's CDR3 is CASSVVPTGDQETQYF. DNA for the CDR3: TGTGCCAGCAGCGTAGTCCCGACAGGGGACCAAGAGACCCAGTACTTC.

The chain employs TRBV5-5 and TRBJ2-1; the D gene is possibly TRBD2 (6 bases). This CDR3 comprises 13 residues. The germline V gene encodes CDR1 SGHKS and CDR2 YYEKEE (reference sequence). V was clipped by 0 bases and J by 6 bases, with 7 bases between them. CDR3 coding DNA: TGTGCCAGCAGCTTGGAGCGGGTCAATGAGCAGTTCTTC. It translates to CASSLERVNEQFF.

The chain combines TRBV5-1 with TRBJ2-3, with unresolved D. V lost 7 bases, J lost 0 bases, and 12 bases lay in between. CDR3 length: 14 amino acids. The germline V gene has CDR1 SGHRS and CDR2 YFSETQ. The chain's CDR3 is CASRSPGSTDTQYF. Written as DNA, the CDR3 is TGCGCCAGCCGGAGTCCCGGAAGCACAGATACGCAGTATTTT.

This chain joins TRBV7-3 and TRBJ1-1; a possible D gene is TRBD1 (5 bases). Germline CDR1 reads SGHTA; CDR2 reads FQGTGA. The V end was cut by 5 bases, the J end by 5 bases, with 12 bases between. This CDR3 is built from 13 residues. This CDR3 is CASSPPGSTEAFF. The CDR3 nucleotides read TGTGCCAGCAGCCCCCCAGGGTCAACTGAAGCTTTCTTT.

This clone showed up just once. The chain combines TRBV3-1 (or the pseudogene TRBV3-2) with TRBJ2-1; 7 bases match TRBD2. The V gene end was trimmed by 0 bases and the J gene end by 8 bases; junction bases not matched to a gene: 13. Germline CDR1 reads LGHDT; CDR2 reads YNNKEL (reference sequence). CDR3 length equals 17 residues. Written as DNA, the CDR3 is TGTGCCAGCAGCCAAGATTCGGGACTAACCCATAAGGATGAGCAGTTCTTC. It yields the protein CASSQDSGLTHKDEQFF.

The V gene is TRBV7-9, the J gene TRBJ2-5; a possible D gene is TRBD1 (6 bases). The CDR3 is 14 residues long. Germline values: CDR1 SEHNR, CDR2 FQNEAQ (reference sequence). Trimming took off 5 bases at V and 5 bases at J, with 15 bases between the two ends. CDR3 region: CASSASGVGETQYF. CDR3 in DNA: TGTGCCAGCAGCGCCTCAGGGGTTGGGGAGACCCAGTACTTC.

V gene TRBV19 combines with J gene TRBJ2-3; 11 positions match TRBD2. Unmatched junction bases numbered 3, after V lost 4 bases and J lost 6 bases. The germline gives CDR1 LNHDA, CDR2 SQIVND (reference sequence). CDR3 length equals 14 residues. The CDR3 sequence: CASSTSGGRDTQYF. CDR3 DNA: TGTGCCAGTAGTACTAGCGGGGGGAGGGATACGCAGTATTTT. The entire variable domain, with the rest obtained from reference TRBV19 and TRBJ2-3, is as follows: DGGITQSPKYLFRKEGQNVTLSCEQNLNHDAMYWYRQDPGQGLRLIYYSQIVNDFQKGDIAEGYSVSREKKESFPLTVTSAQKNPTAFYLCASSTSGGRDTQYFGPGTRLTVL.

The chain joins TRBV30 to TRBJ1-1; the D gene is possibly TRBD1 (5 bases). The ends were cut back, 2 bases at V and 7 bases at J, with 11 bases in the middle. This CDR3 is 12 amino acids long. Germline V CDR1 and CDR2: GTSNPN, SVGIG (reference sequence). The CDR3 region is CAWSRGTGEAFF. CDR3 sequence (DNA): TGTGCCTGGAGTCGCGGGACCGGTGAAGCTTTCTTT. Full variable domain (remainder filled in from reference TRBV30 and TRBJ1-1): SQTIHQWPATLVQPVGSPLSLECTVEGTSNPNLYWYRQAAGRGLQLLFYSVGIGQISSEVPQNLSASRPQDRQFILSSKKLLLSDSGFYLCAWSRGTGEAFFGQGTRLTVV.

V is TRBV7-9 and J is TRBJ2-1; maybe TRBD2 (6 bases). The CDR3 is 16 amino acids. The V end was cut by 2 bases, the J end by 9 bases, with 20 bases between. CDR1 and CDR2 from the germline V gene are SEHNR and FQNEAQ (reference sequence). CDR3 sequence reads: CASSLIRLADAGEQFF. CDR3 coding DNA: TGTGCCAGCAGCTTAATAAGGTTAGCGGATGCCGGTGAGCAGTTCTTC. Full variable domain (missing parts from reference TRBV7-9 and TRBJ2-1): DTGVSQNPRHKITKRGQNVTFRCDPISEHNRLYWYRQTLGQGPEFLTYFQNEAQLEKSRLLSDRFSAERPKGSFSTLEIQRTEQGDSAMYLCASSLIRLADAGEQFFGPGTRLTVL.